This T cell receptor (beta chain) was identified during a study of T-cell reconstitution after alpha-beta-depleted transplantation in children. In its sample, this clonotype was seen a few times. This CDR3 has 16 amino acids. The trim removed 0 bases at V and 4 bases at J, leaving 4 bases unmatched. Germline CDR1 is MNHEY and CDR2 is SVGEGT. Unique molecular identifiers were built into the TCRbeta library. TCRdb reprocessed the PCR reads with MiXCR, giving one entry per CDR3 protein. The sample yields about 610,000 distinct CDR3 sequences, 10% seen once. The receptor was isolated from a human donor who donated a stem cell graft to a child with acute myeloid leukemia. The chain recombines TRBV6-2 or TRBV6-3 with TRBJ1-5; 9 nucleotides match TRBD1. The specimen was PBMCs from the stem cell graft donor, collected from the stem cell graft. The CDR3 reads CASSYSKGTGNQPQHF. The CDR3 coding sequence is TGTGCCAGCAGTTACTCGAAGGGGACAGGGAATCAGCCCCAGCATTTT.